This TCR beta chain was found in a study of cytotoxic CD8 clonotypes in ibrutinib-treated CLL. The method was immunoSEQ multiplex PCR; TCRdb's version includes in-frame clones alone and lacks a portion of them. The sample consists of 120,000 to 150,000 clones, 60% to 85% of them appearing once. A remark on this clone: The antigen is not known.

The study, taken as a whole, reports: Public clonotypes, found uncommonly, either contracted or stayed stable on treatment. Before falling back toward baseline at progression, clonality had risen at the time of ibrutinib response.

CDR1 and CDR2 (germline): ENHRY, SYGVKD. The V segment lost 6 bases and the J segment 1 base; nucleotides outside the gene matches: 6. This CDR3 region has 15 residues. The rearrangement joins TRBV10-3 to TRBJ2-3; TRBD2 agrees at 8 bases. This clonotype was obtained from a human donor with chronic lymphocytic leukemia. Here the sequenced sample was PBMCs, taken after 12 months of ibrutinib treatment. The CDR3 is CAIRNRGGGTDTQYF. CDR3 nucleotides: TGTGCCATCAGGAACCGGGGGGGCGGCACAGATACGCAGTATTTT.